This T cell receptor (beta chain) was captured in a study of cytotoxic CD8 clonotypes in ibrutinib-treated CLL. Germline V lookup: CDR1 MNHEY, CDR2 SVGAGI. The ends were cut back, 0 bases at V and 4 bases at J, with 12 bases in the middle. The CDR3 is made up of 15 amino acids. Study findings and constraints: Age-matched healthy donor levels were exceeded by baseline clonality, which tracked circulating CD8+ T-cell counts. Private clonotypes, not public ones, expanded at ibrutinib response.

Regarding this clone: Its specificity is not known.

Profiled with immunoSEQ multiplex PCR; TCRdb holds only in-frame clones, not every one. The profile shows some 80,000 clones, roughly 83% of them singletons. The clonotype was recovered from a human donor with chronic lymphocytic leukemia. The chain uses TRBV6-5 and TRBJ1-1, with D perhaps TRBD1 (5 bases). Sequenced here: PBMCs, sampled after 12 months of ibrutinib treatment. The CDR3 nucleotides read TGTGCCAGCAGTTACTCGAGGGTGGGGACCACTGAAGCTTTCTTT. Translated: CASSYSRVGTTEAFF.